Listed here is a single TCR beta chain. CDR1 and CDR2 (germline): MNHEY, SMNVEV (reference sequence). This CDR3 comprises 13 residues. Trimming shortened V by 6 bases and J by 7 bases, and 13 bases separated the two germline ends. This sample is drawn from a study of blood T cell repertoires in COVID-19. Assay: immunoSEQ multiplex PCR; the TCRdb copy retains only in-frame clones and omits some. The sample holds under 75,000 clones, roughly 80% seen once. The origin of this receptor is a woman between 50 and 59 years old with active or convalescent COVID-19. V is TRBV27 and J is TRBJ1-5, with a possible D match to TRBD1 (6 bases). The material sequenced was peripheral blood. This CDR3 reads CASSTQGRQPQHF. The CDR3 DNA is TGTGCCAGCAGCACACAGGGAAGGCAGCCCCAGCATTTT.